These T cell receptor beta chains were read from a single sample in a study of blood T cell repertoires in COVID-19. Libraries were prepared by immunoSEQ multiplex PCR; TCRdb keeps only in-frame clonotypes and omits some of them. The sample lists hundreds of thousands of clones, less than 90% seen once, with roughly 4.5% in the top ten. Sequenced: PBMCs or T cells enriched from blood (not recorded which). Receptor source: a woman aged 25 to 39 who had been exposed to COVID-19. CDR3s include the opening cysteine and the closing phenylalanine or tryptophan. D genes are given only for firm matches. Clone size is not always given. Where it is, it says once, few, many or a class for expanded clones.

v_call: TRBV29-1
d_call: .
j_call: TRBJ1-2
clone_size: .
cdr3_aa: CSVGGPGGYTF
cdr3_nt: TGCAGCGTTGGGGGCCCGGGCGGCTACACCTTC

v_call: TRBV20-1
d_call: .
j_call: TRBJ1-1
clone_size: few
cdr3_aa: CSASLNTEAFF
cdr3_nt: TGCAGTGCTAGCTTGAACACTGAAGCTTTCTTT

v_call: TRBV9
d_call: TRBD1
j_call: TRBJ1-6
clone_size: few
cdr3_aa: CASSVTGVSPLHF
cdr3_nt: TGTGCCAGCAGCGTAACAGGGGTTTCACCCCTCCACTTT

v_call: TRBV28
d_call: TRBD1
j_call: TRBJ2-7
clone_size: once
cdr3_aa: CASSFFGQGVYEQYF
cdr3_nt: TGTGCCAGCAGTTTCTTCGGACAGGGGGTATACGAGCAGTACTTC

v_call: TRBV24-1
d_call: TRBD1
j_call: TRBJ1-6
clone_size: .
cdr3_aa: CATSTRRGTPLHF
cdr3_nt: TGTGCCACCAGTACCCGCAGGGGGACACCCCTCCACTTT

v_call: TRBV12-3/TRBV12-4
d_call: TRBD1
j_call: TRBJ1-2
clone_size: .
cdr3_aa: CASRYRGRGYTF
cdr3_nt: TGTGCCAGCAGATACAGGGGCCGGGGCTACACCTTC

v_call: TRBV19
d_call: .
j_call: TRBJ1-5
clone_size: once
cdr3_aa: CASTRGGGNQPQHF
cdr3_nt: TGTGCCAGTACCCGAGGGGGGGGCAATCAGCCCCAGCATTTT

v_call: TRBV10-3
d_call: TRBD2
j_call: TRBJ2-7
clone_size: .
cdr3_aa: CAISDAGGHSYEQYF
cdr3_nt: TGTGCCATCAGTGACGCGGGGGGCCATTCCTACGAGCAGTACTTC

v_call: TRBV6-5
d_call: .
j_call: TRBJ1-5
clone_size: .
cdr3_aa: CASRGSSQPQHF
cdr3_nt: TGTGCCAGCAGGGGGAGCAGTCAGCCCCAGCATTTT

v_call: TRBV11-2
d_call: .
j_call: TRBJ1-1
clone_size: once
cdr3_aa: CASSFSGNTEAFF
cdr3_nt: TGTGCCAGCAGCTTCTCAGGGAACACTGAAGCTTTCTTT

v_call: TRBV12-5
d_call: TRBD1
j_call: TRBJ2-3
clone_size: .
cdr3_aa: CASGLVITGAGTDTQYF
cdr3_nt: TGTGCTAGTGGTTTGGTCATCACAGGGGCCGGCACAGATACGCAGTATTTT

v_call: TRBV19
d_call: .
j_call: TRBJ2-4
clone_size: few
cdr3_aa: CAVGGAKNIQYF
cdr3_nt: TGTGCCGTAGGGGGAGCCAAAAACATTCAGTACTTC

v_call: TRBV5-1
d_call: TRBD2
j_call: TRBJ2-5
clone_size: .
cdr3_aa: CASSLVLAETQYF
cdr3_nt: TGCGCCAGCAGCTTGGTACTAGCGGAGACCCAGTACTTC

v_call: TRBV5-1
d_call: TRBD1
j_call: TRBJ1-6
clone_size: .
cdr3_aa: CASSHGQGNSPLHF
cdr3_nt: TGCGCCAGCAGCCACGGACAGGGCAACTCACCCCTCCACTTT

v_call: TRBV6-6
d_call: TRBD1
j_call: TRBJ2-7
clone_size: .
cdr3_aa: CASSLSGTGGYEQYF
cdr3_nt: TGTGCCAGCAGTCTTTCCGGGACAGGGGGCTACGAGCAGTACTTC

v_call: TRBV7-2
d_call: TRBD1
j_call: TRBJ1-6
clone_size: .
cdr3_aa: CASSFRQGSNSPLHF
cdr3_nt: TGTGCCAGCAGCTTCCGACAGGGGAGTAATTCACCCCTCCACTTT

v_call: TRBV2
d_call: .
j_call: TRBJ2-5
clone_size: .
cdr3_aa: CASSGVQRRETQYF
cdr3_nt: TGTGCCAGCAGTGGGGTACAGCGGCGAGAGACCCAGTACTTC

v_call: TRBV5-1
d_call: .
j_call: TRBJ1-3
clone_size: .
cdr3_aa: CASSLATESSGNTIYF
cdr3_nt: TGCGCCAGCAGCTTGGCCACAGAGAGCTCTGGAAACACCATATATTTT

v_call: TRBV11-2
d_call: TRBD1
j_call: TRBJ1-4
clone_size: .
cdr3_aa: CASSSTRTGANEKLFF
cdr3_nt: TGTGCCAGCAGCTCCACGAGGACAGGGGCTAATGAAAAACTGTTTTTT

v_call: TRBV3-1/TRBV3-2
d_call: .
j_call: TRBJ2-3
clone_size: .
cdr3_aa: CASSQERARGDTQYF
cdr3_nt: TGTGCCAGCAGCCAAGAAAGGGCAAGGGGAGATACGCAGTATTTT

v_call: TRBV19
d_call: TRBD1
j_call: TRBJ2-7
clone_size: .
cdr3_aa: CASSIGDRYVSYEQYF
cdr3_nt: TGTGCCAGTAGTATAGGGGACAGATACGTCTCCTACGAGCAGTACTTC

v_call: TRBV6-5
d_call: .
j_call: TRBJ2-7
clone_size: .
cdr3_aa: CASRKAGVSYEQYF
cdr3_nt: TGTGCCAGCAGGAAAGCAGGGGTATCCTACGAGCAGTACTTC

v_call: TRBV29-1
d_call: TRBD1
j_call: TRBJ1-2
clone_size: .
cdr3_aa: CSVEDPAGGNGYTF
cdr3_nt: TGCAGCGTTGAAGATCCCGCAGGGGGCAATGGCTACACCTTC

v_call: TRBV14
d_call: TRBD1
j_call: TRBJ1-3
clone_size: .
cdr3_aa: CASSDTQGSLSGNTIYF
cdr3_nt: TGTGCCAGCAGCGACACACAGGGGTCTCTCTCTGGAAACACCATATATTTT

v_call: TRBV6-5
d_call: .
j_call: TRBJ1-5
clone_size: .
cdr3_aa: CAGGDPNSNQPQHF
cdr3_nt: TGTGCCGGGGGGGACCCTAATAGCAATCAGCCCCAGCATTTT

v_call: TRBV3-1/TRBV3-2
d_call: .
j_call: TRBJ2-7
clone_size: .
cdr3_aa: CASSQGAGVKYEQYF
cdr3_nt: TGTGCCAGCAGCCAAGGTGCAGGGGTGAAATACGAGCAGTACTTC

v_call: TRBV24-1
d_call: TRBD1
j_call: TRBJ1-2
clone_size: .
cdr3_aa: CAVRQGASGYTF
cdr3_nt: TGTGCCGTACGACAGGGGGCATCAGGCTACACCTTC

v_call: TRBV7-9
d_call: .
j_call: TRBJ2-7
clone_size: .
cdr3_aa: CASSLDHISYEQYF
cdr3_nt: TGTGCCAGCAGCTTAGACCACATCTCCTACGAGCAGTACTTC

v_call: TRBV7-9
d_call: .
j_call: TRBJ1-3
clone_size: .
cdr3_aa: CASSLGGGPSGNTIYF
cdr3_nt: TGTGCCAGCAGCTTAGGGGGGGGCCCCTCTGGAAACACCATATATTTT

v_call: TRBV27
d_call: .
j_call: TRBJ2-7
clone_size: .
cdr3_aa: CASSLGGDRLTYEQYF
cdr3_nt: TGTGCCAGCAGTTTAGGGGGGGACAGGTTAACCTACGAGCAGTACTTC

v_call: TRBV2
d_call: TRBD2
j_call: TRBJ2-5
clone_size: .
cdr3_aa: CASSEGPWGSGGIQETQYF
cdr3_nt: TGTGCCAGCAGTGAAGGTCCCTGGGGGAGCGGGGGAATCCAAGAGACCCAGTACTTC

v_call: TRBV5-6
d_call: .
j_call: TRBJ1-6
clone_size: .
cdr3_aa: CASSFGNSPLHF
cdr3_nt: TGTGCCAGCAGCTTTGGCAATTCACCCCTCCACTTT